A selection of T cell receptor beta chains follows, all from one sample in a study of blood T cell repertoires in COVID-19. Assay used: immunoSEQ multiplex PCR; TCRdb lists only in-frame clones, some missing. The repertoire includes approximately 270,000 clones, over 85% of them detected once, and more than 1.5% sits in the top ten. Material for sequencing was PBMCs or T cells enriched from blood (not recorded which). The receptors derive from a woman aged 55-75 years who had recovered from COVID-19. CDR3s include the opening cysteine and the closing phenylalanine or tryptophan. D genes are given only for firm matches. The size field is filled for only some rows; it gives once, few, many or a size class.

D	V	J	size	CDR3	DNA
-	TRBV6-5	TRBJ2-7	few	CASSLSRGFYEQYF	TGTGCCAGCAGCCTTAGCCGGGGGTTCTACGAGCAGTACTTC
TRBD1	TRBV2	TRBJ2-2	-	CASSGTGETGELFF	TGTGCCAGCAGTGGAACAGGGGAGACCGGGGAGCTGTTTTTT
-	TRBV18	TRBJ1-1	once	CASSPAGWRTEAFF	TGTGCCAGCTCACCGGCAGGGTGGCGCACTGAAGCTTTCTTT
-	TRBV6-1	TRBJ1-1	-	CASSETRGGTEAFF	TGTGCCAGCAGTGAGACCAGGGGAGGGACTGAAGCTTTCTTT
-	TRBV5-1	TRBJ2-7	-	CASSLAYEIYEQYF	TGCGCCAGCAGCTTGGCCTATGAGATCTACGAGCAGTACTTC
TRBD2	TRBV6-5	TRBJ2-7	-	CASSYWGLAGGSEQYF	TGTGCCAGCAGTTACTGGGGGCTAGCGGGAGGTTCCGAGCAGTACTTC
TRBD2	TRBV5-4	TRBJ2-2	-	CASSPARSSGNTGELFF	TGTGCCAGCAGCCCCGCCCGTTCTAGCGGGAACACCGGGGAGCTGTTTTTT
-	TRBV9	TRBJ2-5	few	CASSFPDSQETQYF	TGTGCCAGCAGCTTCCCGGACAGCCAAGAGACCCAGTACTTC
-	TRBV28	TRBJ2-2	-	CASSSWWQDTGELFF	TGTGCCAGCAGTTCCTGGTGGCAGGACACCGGGGAGCTGTTTTTT
-	TRBV24-1	TRBJ1-1	-	CATSDGPSNTNTEAFF	TGTGCCACCAGTGATGGGCCTAGCAATACGAACACTGAAGCTTTCTTT
TRBD1	TRBV11-2	TRBJ1-3	-	CASSIRTGGVGNTIYF	TGTGCCAGCAGCATCCGGACAGGGGGCGTTGGAAACACCATATATTTT
-	TRBV30	TRBJ2-1	few	CAWNLLGPYNEQFF	TGTGCCTGGAATCTGCTAGGCCCTTACAATGAGCAGTTCTTC
-	TRBV12-3/TRBV12-4	TRBJ1-1	-	CASSLAGATEAFF	TGTGCCAGCAGTTTAGCAGGGGCCACTGAAGCTTTCTTT
TRBD1	TRBV5-1	TRBJ1-1	-	CASSSLPGQGRDEAFF	TGCGCCAGCAGCTCATTACCGGGACAGGGTAGAGATGAAGCTTTCTTT
-	TRBV2	TRBJ2-5	-	CASSYHQETQYF	TGTGCCAGCAGTTATCACCAAGAGACCCAGTACTTC
-	TRBV7-3	TRBJ2-3	once	CASSLEGWYQSDTQYF	TGTGCCAGCAGCTTAGAGGGTTGGTATCAGTCAGATACGCAGTATTTT
-	TRBV9	TRBJ2-2	-	CASSPRGLATGELFF	TGTGCCAGCAGCCCACGCGGACTGGCGACCGGGGAGCTGTTTTTT
TRBD1	TRBV10-3	TRBJ2-6	-	CAISEGWGQGLSGANVLTF	TGTGCCATCAGTGAGGGTTGGGGACAGGGACTCTCTGGGGCCAACGTCCTGACTTTC
TRBD1	TRBV28	TRBJ1-2	-	CASSLSTGAGGKGYTF	TGTGCCAGCAGTCTCTCAACTGGGGCAGGGGGAAAAGGCTACACCTTC
TRBD2	TRBV10-2	TRBJ2-5	-	CASSEVSGVSETQYF	TGCGCCAGCAGCGAGGTTAGCGGGGTTAGTGAGACCCAGTACTTC
-	TRBV5-1	TRBJ2-1	-	CASSFLNREYNEQFF	TGCGCCAGCAGCTTCTTAAATCGGGAGTACAATGAGCAGTTCTTC
-	TRBV30	TRBJ1-2	-	CAWSSRVGGYTF	TGTGCCTGGAGCAGCCGGGTAGGCGGCTACACCTTC
TRBD2	TRBV30	TRBJ2-1	-	CAWGSRGGLYNEQFF	TGTGCCTGGGGGAGTCGGGGGGGCCTCTACAATGAGCAGTTCTTC
-	TRBV5-1	TRBJ2-4	-	CASSLGVTDIQYF	TGCGCCAGCAGCTTGGGGGTTACAGACATTCAGTACTTC
-	TRBV4-2	TRBJ1-2	-	CASSQDLTTNYGYTF	TGTGCCAGCAGCCAAGATCTCACAACCAACTATGGCTACACCTTC
-	TRBV7-3	TRBJ2-2	-	CASSSQVSGELFF	TGTGCCAGCAGCTCACAGGTCTCCGGGGAGCTGTTTTTT
-	TRBV6-5	TRBJ2-1	-	CASTAASSIYNEQFF	TGTGCCAGCACGGCCGCTAGCAGTATCTACAATGAGCAGTTCTTC
TRBD1	TRBV28	TRBJ1-2	-	CASSLPRQGLRGYTF	TGTGCCAGCAGCCTCCCACGACAGGGCCTACGGGGCTACACCTTC
TRBD1	TRBV18	TRBJ2-7	-	CASSRDRVRLEQYF	TGTGCCAGCTCACGCGACAGGGTAAGGTTAGAGCAGTACTTC
-	TRBV18	TRBJ2-2	-	CASSPGGARKTGELFF	TGTGCCAGCTCACCAGGTGGGGCTAGGAAGACCGGGGAGCTGTTTTTT
TRBD1	TRBV9	TRBJ2-2	-	CASSVVGLGTGHTGELFF	TGTGCCAGCAGCGTAGTGGGGTTGGGGACAGGGCATACCGGGGAGCTGTTTTTT
-	TRBV13	TRBJ2-7	once	CASSAPGHKSSYEQYF	TGTGCCAGCAGCGCACCGGGACACAAAAGCTCCTACGAGCAGTACTTC
TRBD1	TRBV3-1/TRBV3-2	TRBJ1-1	-	CASSQGDRLNTEAFF	TGTGCCAGCAGCCAAGGGGACAGGCTGAACACTGAAGCTTTCTTT
-	TRBV19	TRBJ1-5	-	CASSDTNNQPQHF	TGTGCCAGTTCCGACACAAACAATCAGCCCCAGCATTTT
TRBD1	TRBV7-3	TRBJ1-1	-	CASSSDRGNTEAFF	TGTGCCAGCAGCTCCGACAGGGGGAACACTGAAGCTTTCTTT
-	TRBV5-1	TRBJ2-3	-	CASRIATSTDTQYF	TGCGCCAGCAGAATAGCGACTAGCACAGATACGCAGTATTTT
TRBD1	TRBV9	TRBJ2-7	-	CASSVHGQGDYEQYF	TGTGCCAGCAGCGTCCATGGACAGGGAGACTACGAGCAGTACTTC
TRBD2	TRBV10-3	TRBJ2-5	-	CAISEGSGGAVETQYF	TGTGCCATCAGTGAGGGTAGCGGGGGGGCGGTTGAGACCCAGTACTTC
TRBD2	TRBV20-1	TRBJ2-1	-	CSASSGGHNEQFF	TGCAGTGCTAGTAGCGGGGGCCACAATGAGCAGTTCTTC
TRBD1	TRBV28	TRBJ2-7	-	CASREPGQAPYEQYF	TGTGCCAGCAGAGAACCGGGACAGGCCCCCTACGAGCAGTACTTC
TRBD1	TRBV5-6	TRBJ1-5	-	CASSFGTGFNQPQHF	TGTGCCAGCAGCTTCGGGACAGGGTTTAATCAGCCCCAGCATTTT
-	TRBV7-2	TRBJ2-3	-	CASSLYQGSDTQYF	TGTGCCAGCAGCCTATACCAGGGGTCAGATACGCAGTATTTT
-	TRBV24-1	TRBJ1-2	once	CATSDKFDSRGYGYTF	TGTGCCACCAGTGATAAATTCGACTCCCGGGGGTATGGCTACACCTTC